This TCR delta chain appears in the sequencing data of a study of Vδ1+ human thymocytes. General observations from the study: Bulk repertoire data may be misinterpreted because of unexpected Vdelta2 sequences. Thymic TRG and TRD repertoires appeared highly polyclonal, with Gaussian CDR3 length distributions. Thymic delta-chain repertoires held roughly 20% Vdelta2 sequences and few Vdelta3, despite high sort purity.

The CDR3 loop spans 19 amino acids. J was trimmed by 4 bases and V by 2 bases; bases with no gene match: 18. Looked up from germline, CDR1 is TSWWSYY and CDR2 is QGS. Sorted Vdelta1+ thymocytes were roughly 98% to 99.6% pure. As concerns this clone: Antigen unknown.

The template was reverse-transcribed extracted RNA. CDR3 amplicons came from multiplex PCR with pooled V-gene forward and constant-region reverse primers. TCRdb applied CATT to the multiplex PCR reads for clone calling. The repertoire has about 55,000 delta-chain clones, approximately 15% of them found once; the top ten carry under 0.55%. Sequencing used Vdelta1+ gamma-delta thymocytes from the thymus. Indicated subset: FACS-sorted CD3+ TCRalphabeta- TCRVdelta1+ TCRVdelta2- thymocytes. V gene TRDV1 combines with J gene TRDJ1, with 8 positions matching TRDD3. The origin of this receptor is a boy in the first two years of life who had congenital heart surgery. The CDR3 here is CALGEIPFLAQGILDKLIF. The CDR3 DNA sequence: TGTGCTCTTGGGGAAATTCCATTCCTCGCGCAGGGGATACTCGATAAACTCATCTTT.